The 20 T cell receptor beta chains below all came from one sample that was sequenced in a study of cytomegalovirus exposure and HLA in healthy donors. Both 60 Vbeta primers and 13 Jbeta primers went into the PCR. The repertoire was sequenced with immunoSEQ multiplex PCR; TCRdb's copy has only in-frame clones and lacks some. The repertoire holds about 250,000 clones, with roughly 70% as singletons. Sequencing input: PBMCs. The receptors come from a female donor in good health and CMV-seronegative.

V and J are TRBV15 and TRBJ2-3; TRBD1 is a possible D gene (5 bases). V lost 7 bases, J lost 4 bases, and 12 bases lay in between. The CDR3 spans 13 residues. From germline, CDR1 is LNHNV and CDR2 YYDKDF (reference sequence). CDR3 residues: CATKAQGPDTQYF. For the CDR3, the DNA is TGTGCCACCAAGGCTCAGGGTCCAGATACGCAGTATTTT.

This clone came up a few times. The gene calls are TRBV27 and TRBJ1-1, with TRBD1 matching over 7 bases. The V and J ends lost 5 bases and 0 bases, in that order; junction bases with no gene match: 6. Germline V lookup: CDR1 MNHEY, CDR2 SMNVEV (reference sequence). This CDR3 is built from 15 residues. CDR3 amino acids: CASSPRTGMNTEAFF. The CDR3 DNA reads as TGTGCCAGCAGTCCCCGGACAGGTATGAACACTGAAGCTTTCTTT.

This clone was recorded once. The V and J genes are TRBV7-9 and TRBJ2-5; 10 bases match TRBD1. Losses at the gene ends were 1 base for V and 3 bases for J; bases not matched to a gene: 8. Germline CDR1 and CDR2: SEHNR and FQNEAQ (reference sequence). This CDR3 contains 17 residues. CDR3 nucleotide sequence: TGTGCCAGCAGCTTAGTGGGACAGGGGCGATCTAAAGAGACCCAGTACTTC. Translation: CASSLVGQGRSKETQYF.

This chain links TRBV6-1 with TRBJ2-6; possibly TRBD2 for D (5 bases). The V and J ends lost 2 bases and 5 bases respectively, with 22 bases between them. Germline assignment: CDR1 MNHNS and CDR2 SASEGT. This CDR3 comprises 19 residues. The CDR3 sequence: CASSEKLPEVLGWANVLTF. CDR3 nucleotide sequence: TGTGCCAGCAGTGAAAAGCTGCCGGAGGTACTAGGCTGGGCCAACGTCCTGACTTTC.

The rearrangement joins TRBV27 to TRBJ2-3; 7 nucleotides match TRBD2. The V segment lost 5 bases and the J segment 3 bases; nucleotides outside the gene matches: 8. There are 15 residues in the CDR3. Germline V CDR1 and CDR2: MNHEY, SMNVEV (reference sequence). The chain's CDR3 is CASSLGEGLTDTQYF. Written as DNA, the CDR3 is TGTGCCAGCAGTCTGGGGGAGGGTCTTACAGATACGCAGTATTTT.

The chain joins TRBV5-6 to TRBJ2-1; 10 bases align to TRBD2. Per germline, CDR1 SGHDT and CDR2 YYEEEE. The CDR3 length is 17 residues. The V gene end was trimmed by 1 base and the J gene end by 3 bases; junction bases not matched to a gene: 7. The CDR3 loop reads CASSLFSTSGRYNEQFF. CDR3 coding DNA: TGTGCCAGCAGCTTGTTTTCGACTAGCGGGCGCTACAATGAGCAGTTCTTC.

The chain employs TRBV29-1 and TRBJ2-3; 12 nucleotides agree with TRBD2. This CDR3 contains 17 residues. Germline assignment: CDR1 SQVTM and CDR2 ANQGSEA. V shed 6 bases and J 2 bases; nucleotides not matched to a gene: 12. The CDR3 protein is CSVRRLAGAAFTDTQYF. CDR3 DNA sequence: TGCAGCGTGAGACGACTAGCGGGAGCCGCCTTCACAGATACGCAGTATTTT.

Written as DNA, the CDR3 is TGTGCCAGCAGTACCCGGACTACCGAGCAGTACTTC. The encoded protein is CASSTRTTEQYF. The rearrangement links TRBV28 to TRBJ2-7, with D tentatively TRBD2 (6 bases). Germline-derived CDR1 and CDR2 are MDHEN and SYDVKM. The CDR3 runs to 12 residues. Trimming removed 5 bases at V and 6 bases at J, with 11 bases between. The complete variable domain, with remaining parts taken from reference TRBV28 and TRBJ2-7, reads DVKVTQSSRYLVKRTGEKVFLECVQDMDHENMFWYRQDPGLGLRLIYFSYDVKMKEKGDIPEGYSVSREKKERFSLILESASTNQTSMYLCASSTRTTEQYFGPGTRLTVT.

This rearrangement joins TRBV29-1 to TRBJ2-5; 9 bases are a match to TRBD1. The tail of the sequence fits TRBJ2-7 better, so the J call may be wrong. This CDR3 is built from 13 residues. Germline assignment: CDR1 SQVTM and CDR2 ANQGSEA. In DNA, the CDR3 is TGCAGCGTTGAGGGACAGGGACACTACGAGCAGTACTTC. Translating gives CSVEGQGHYEQYF.

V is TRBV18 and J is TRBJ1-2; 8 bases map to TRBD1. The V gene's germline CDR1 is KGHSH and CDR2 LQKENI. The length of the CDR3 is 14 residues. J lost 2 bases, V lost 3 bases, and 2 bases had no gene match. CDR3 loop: CASSPDRGNYGYTF. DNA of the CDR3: TGTGCCAGCTCACCTGACAGGGGAAACTATGGCTACACCTTC.

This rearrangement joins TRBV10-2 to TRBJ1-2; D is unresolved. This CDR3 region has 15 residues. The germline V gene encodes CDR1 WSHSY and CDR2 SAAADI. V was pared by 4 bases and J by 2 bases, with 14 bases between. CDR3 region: CASSAFATPNYGYTF. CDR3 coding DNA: TGCGCCAGCAGTGCTTTCGCGACACCGAACTATGGCTACACCTTC.

As DNA, the CDR3 is TGTGCCAGCAGTGAGGGACAGGTACAAGAGACCCAGTACTTC. Its translation is CASSEGQVQETQYF. The chain links TRBV9 to TRBJ2-5, with TRBD1 matching 8 bases. Germline V gene lookup returns CDR1 SGDLS and CDR2 YYNGEE. After removal of 5 bases from V and 2 bases from J, the junction contained 5 bases not matched to a gene. The CDR3 totals 14 residues. Full variable domain (missing parts from reference TRBV9 and TRBJ2-5): DSGVTQTPKHLITATGQRVTLRCSPRSGDLSVYWYQQSLDQGLQFLIQYYNGEERAKGNILERFSAQQFPDLHSELNLSSLELGDSALYFCASSEGQVQETQYFGPGTRLLVL.

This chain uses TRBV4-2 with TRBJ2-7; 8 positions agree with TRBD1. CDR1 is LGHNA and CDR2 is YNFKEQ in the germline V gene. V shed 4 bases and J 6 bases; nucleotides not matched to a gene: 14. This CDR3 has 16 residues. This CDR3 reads CASSLYQGAPESEQYF. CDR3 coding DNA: TGTGCCAGCAGCCTATATCAGGGGGCGCCGGAGTCCGAGCAGTACTTC.

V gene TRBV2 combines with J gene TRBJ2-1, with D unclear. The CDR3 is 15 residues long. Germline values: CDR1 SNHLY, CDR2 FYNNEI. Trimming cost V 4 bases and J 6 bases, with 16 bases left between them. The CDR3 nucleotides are TGTGCCAGCAGTGGTGGGCACCAAGACATCAATGAGCAGTTCTTC. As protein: CASSGGHQDINEQFF.

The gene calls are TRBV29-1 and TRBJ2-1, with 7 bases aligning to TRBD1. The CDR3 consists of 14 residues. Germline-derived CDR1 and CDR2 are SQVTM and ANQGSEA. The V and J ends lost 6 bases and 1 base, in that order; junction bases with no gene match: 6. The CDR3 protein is CSVPLQGSYNEQFF. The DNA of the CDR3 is TGCAGCGTCCCCCTACAGGGGTCCTACAATGAGCAGTTCTTC.

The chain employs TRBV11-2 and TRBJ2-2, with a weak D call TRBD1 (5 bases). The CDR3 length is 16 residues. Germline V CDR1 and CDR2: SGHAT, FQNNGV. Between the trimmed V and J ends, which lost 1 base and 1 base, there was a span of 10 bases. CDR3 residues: CASSLVRQGNTGELFF. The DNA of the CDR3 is TGTGCCAGCAGCTTAGTTCGCCAGGGGAACACCGGGGAGCTGTTTTTT. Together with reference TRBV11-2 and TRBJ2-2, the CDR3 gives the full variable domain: EAGVAQSPRYKIIEKRQSVAFWCNPISGHATLYWYQQILGQGPKLLIQFQNNGVVDDSQLPKDRFSAERLKGVDSTLKIQPAKLEDSAVYLCASSLVRQGNTGELFFGEGSRLTVL.

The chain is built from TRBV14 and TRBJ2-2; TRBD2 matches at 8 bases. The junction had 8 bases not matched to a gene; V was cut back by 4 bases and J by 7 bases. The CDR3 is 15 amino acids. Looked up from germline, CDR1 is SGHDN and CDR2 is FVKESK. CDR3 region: CASSLSGTRSGELFF. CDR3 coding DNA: TGTGCCAGCAGCCTTTCCGGGACTAGAAGCGGGGAGCTGTTTTTT.

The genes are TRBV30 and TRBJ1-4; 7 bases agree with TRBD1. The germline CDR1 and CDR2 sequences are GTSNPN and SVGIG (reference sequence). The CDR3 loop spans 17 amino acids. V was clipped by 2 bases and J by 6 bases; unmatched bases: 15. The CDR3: CAWSLPDRWTLDEKLFF. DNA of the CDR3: TGTGCCTGGAGTCTACCGGACAGGTGGACCCTTGATGAAAAACTGTTTTTT.

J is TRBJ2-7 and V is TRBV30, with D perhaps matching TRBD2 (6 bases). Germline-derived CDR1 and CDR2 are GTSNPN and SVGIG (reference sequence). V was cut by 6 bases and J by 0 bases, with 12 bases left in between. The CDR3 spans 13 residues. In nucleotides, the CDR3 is TGTGCCTGCGGTGCGGGGAACTCCTACGAGCAGTACTTC. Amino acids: CACGAGNSYEQYF.

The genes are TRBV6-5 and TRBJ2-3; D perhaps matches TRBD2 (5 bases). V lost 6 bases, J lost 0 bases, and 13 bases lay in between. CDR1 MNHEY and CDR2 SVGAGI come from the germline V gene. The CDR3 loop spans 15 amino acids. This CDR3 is CASSPTRSSTDTQYF. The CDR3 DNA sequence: TGTGCCAGCAGCCCCACTAGGAGCAGCACAGATACGCAGTATTTT.